The clone carrying this T cell receptor beta chain showed up many times. The antigen remains unidentified. These data are taken from a study of T cell repertoires in cytomegalovirus infection. TCRdb used MiXCR to reprocess the reads, holding one entry per CDR3 protein. The sample yields about 310,000 distinct CDR3 sequences, 25% seen once. The CDR3 has 15 amino acids. The trim removed 3 bases at V and 3 bases at J, leaving 5 bases unmatched. Germline V gene data show CDR1 as SGHTA and CDR2 as FQGNSA. The material sequenced was cultured PBMCs, taken from culture after CMV antigen stimulation. The origin of this receptor is a human donor in good health (CMV status not recorded). Some clones in this sample may be carry-over from other donors' samples. This rearrangement joins TRBV7-2 to TRBJ2-3, with TRBD1 matching 8 bases. CDR3 region: CASSFITGGTDTQYF. CDR3 DNA sequence: TGTGCCAGCAGCTTTATAACAGGGGGTACAGATACGCAGTATTTT.